A single sample gave rise to the 22 T cell receptor beta chains below, sequenced in a study of T cell clones after liver transplantation. The table came from immunoSEQ multiplex PCR; TCRdb's copy has only in-frame clones and leaves some out. The profile covers around 6,500 clones, with approximately 80% appearing a single time and less than 15% taken by the ten largest. The sample was CD8+ T cells from blood, taken 45 to 46 months after liver transplant. The receptors were sampled from a human patient who received a liver transplant. These T cells may partly come from the graft donor.

The J gene is TRBJ2-1, the V gene TRBV27, with TRBD1 as a possible D gene (5 bases). Germline values: CDR1 MNHEY, CDR2 SMNVEV (reference sequence). CDR3 length equals 13 residues. V gave up 3 bases and J gave up 5 bases, with 8 bases separating them. CDR3 sequence: CASSLGPNNEQFF. In nucleotides, the CDR3 is TGTGCCAGCAGTTTGGGGCCAAACAATGAGCAGTTCTTC.

This chain connects TRBV11-2 to TRBJ1-2, with D possibly TRBD1 on 5 matching bases. Trimming left V 1 base short and J 4 bases short, with 13 bases between. The germline V gene encodes CDR1 SGHAT and CDR2 FQNNGV. The CDR3 consists of 15 residues. The DNA of the CDR3 is TGTGCCAGCAGCTTAGGTGGCACTAGGGGCTATGGCTACACCTTC. Translating gives CASSLGGTRGYGYTF.

This rearrangement joins TRBV30 to TRBJ2-5, with TRBD2 as a possible D gene (7 bases). Germline V gene sequence: CDR1 GTSNPN, CDR2 SVGIG (reference sequence). Trimming removed 5 bases from V and 9 bases from J, with 13 bases in between. CDR3 length equals 11 residues. CDR3 DNA sequence: TGTGCCTGGGGGGGGGCAGATCCCCAGTACTTC. Protein: CAWGGADPQYF.

This chain uses TRBV5-1 with TRBJ2-7; no definite D call. Germline loops: CDR1 SGHRS, CDR2 YFSETQ. The CDR3 covers 12 residues. Trimming shortened V by 2 bases and J by 3 bases, and 6 bases separated the two germline ends. The CDR3 loop reads CASSFGHYEQYF. DNA of the CDR3: TGCGCCAGCAGCTTTGGGCACTACGAGCAGTACTTC.

J is TRBJ2-5 and V is TRBV4-1, with 11 positions matching TRBD2. This CDR3 is built from 19 residues. The germline V gene encodes CDR1 MGHRA and CDR2 YSYEKL. V gave up 1 base and J gave up 5 bases; unmatched junction bases: 15. In DNA, the CDR3 is TGCGCCAGCAGCCAAGTTTTGGGGTTAGCGGGAGGGGTGGAGGAGACCCAGTACTTC. It is translated as CASSQVLGLAGGVEETQYF.

The V gene is TRBV28, the J gene TRBJ2-1; D uncertain. V lost 7 bases and J 9 bases, leaving 22 bases between the germline ends. Germline CDR1 is MDHEN and CDR2 is SYDVKM. The CDR3 has 15 amino acids. CDR3 bases: TGTGCCAGCATAAGAGGCCGCTCGCCCCTTGGTGAGCAGTTCTTC. Translated: CASIRGRSPLGEQFF.

This clone was picked up a small number of times. The J gene is TRBJ2-3, the V gene TRBV13; D is unresolved. Per the germline V gene, CDR1 is PRHDT and CDR2 is FYEKMQ (reference sequence). This CDR3 contains 13 residues. The germline V and J ends were trimmed by 1 base and 2 bases, with 4 bases remaining between them. CDR3 sequence reads: CASSLEDTDTQYF. The CDR3 region has the DNA TGTGCCAGCAGCTTAGAGGACACAGATACGCAGTATTTT. The full variable domain, rest sourced from reference TRBV13 and TRBJ2-3, is AAGVIQSPRHLIKEKRETATLKCYPIPRHDTVYWYQQGPGQDPQFLISFYEKMQSDKGSIPDRFSAQQFSDYHSELNMSSLELGDSALYFCASSLEDTDTQYFGPGTRLTVL.

The chain has TRBV9 and TRBJ1-2; 9 positions agree with TRBD1. CDR3 length: 12 amino acids. Germline CDR1 and CDR2: SGDLS and YYNGEE. V lost 3 bases, J lost 8 bases, and 2 bases stayed unmatched. The CDR3 DNA reads as TGTGCCAGCAGCGGACAGGGGGTCGGCTACACCTTC. Translated, it gives CASSGQGVGYTF.

The rearrangement uses TRBV6-5 and TRBJ2-2; D possibly corresponds to TRBD1 (5 bases). The CDR3 has 15 amino acids. Trimming cost V 2 bases and J 0 bases, with 7 bases left between them. Germline V gene data show CDR1 as MNHEY and CDR2 as SVGAGI. Written as DNA, the CDR3 is TGTGCCAGCAGTTACAGGGGCCCGAACACCGGGGAGCTGTTTTTT. Protein sequence: CASSYRGPNTGELFF.

The chain employs TRBV6-5 and TRBJ1-1, with a tentative D call TRBD1 (5 bases). The germline CDR1 and CDR2 sequences are MNHEY and SVGAGI. With 6 bases removed from V and 5 bases from J, the gap between germline ends came to 16 bases. CDR3 length: 14 residues. The CDR3 spells CASSRQGSRTEAFF. The CDR3 DNA is TGTGCCAGCAGCCGTCAGGGAAGTCGAACTGAAGCTTTCTTT.

This sequence joins TRBV27 and TRBJ2-6; D may correspond to TRBD1 or TRBD2 (7 bases each). CDR1 MNHEY and CDR2 SMNVEV come from the germline V gene (reference sequence). With 0 bases removed from V and 2 bases from J, the gap between germline ends came to 17 bases. The CDR3 is 19 amino acids. The CDR3 DNA reads TGTGCCAGCAGTTTATCGAGGGAGGGGGCGAGAACTGGGGCCAACGTCCTGACTTTC. Translated: CASSLSREGARTGANVLTF.

This sequence joins TRBV27 and TRBJ2-7; a weak D match, TRBD2 (7 bases). The V gene's germline CDR1 is MNHEY and CDR2 SMNVEV (reference sequence). The CDR3 covers 14 residues. The V and J ends lost 5 bases and 5 bases respectively, with 16 bases between them. The CDR3, as DNA: TGTGCCAGCAGTCCCCGCGGGGGCGGGAACGAGCAGTACTTC. It translates to CASSPRGGGNEQYF.

The chain joins TRBV28 to TRBJ2-7; the match to TRBD2 covers 11 bases. This CDR3 contains 14 residues. Germline trimming cut 3 bases from V and 3 bases from J; bases unmatched to any gene: 1. From germline, CDR1 is MDHEN and CDR2 SYDVKM. Here the CDR3 reads CASSFGLAGYEQYF. The CDR3 DNA reads TGTGCCAGCAGTTTCGGACTAGCGGGCTACGAGCAGTACTTC.

The chain recombines TRBV9 with TRBJ1-1; D gene unclear. Germline CDR1 SGDLS, CDR2 YYNGEE. Trimming took off 4 bases at V and 5 bases at J, with 15 bases between the two ends. The CDR3 is 14 amino acids. The CDR3 nucleotides read TGTGCCAGCAGCCCGCTGGGCCTGGGGACTGAAGCTTTCTTT. This gives the protein CASSPLGLGTEAFF.

This rearrangement joins TRBV7-2 to TRBJ2-1; D gene ambiguous. Between the trimmed V and J ends, which lost 2 bases and 9 bases, there was a span of 11 bases. Per the germline V gene, CDR1 is SGHTA and CDR2 is FQGNSA. CDR3 length: 13 amino acids. CDR3 region: CASSLKLALEQFF. DNA of the CDR3: TGTGCCAGCAGCTTAAAATTGGCTCTTGAGCAGTTCTTC. Together with reference TRBV7-2 and TRBJ2-1, the CDR3 gives the full variable domain: GAGVSQSPSNKVTEKGKDVELRCDPISGHTALYWYRQSLGQGLEFLIYFQGNSAPDKSGLPSDRFSAERTGGSVSTLTIQRTQQEDSAVYLCASSLKLALEQFFGPGTRLTVL.

This chain links TRBV19 with TRBJ1-2; D is undetermined. Germline CDR1 reads LNHDA; CDR2 reads SQIVND (reference sequence). There are 13 residues in the CDR3. Trimming pared 10 bases from V and 2 bases from J, leaving 14 bases between. The CDR3: CATQGLMNYGYTF. The CDR3 DNA is TGTGCCACCCAAGGACTGATGAACTATGGCTACACCTTC.

V and J are TRBV27 and TRBJ1-4; 11 bases map to TRBD1. V lost 0 bases, J lost 0 bases, and 3 bases stayed unmatched. The germline CDR1 and CDR2 sequences are MNHEY and SMNVEV (reference sequence). The CDR3 extends over 18 amino acids. The CDR3 coding sequence is TGTGCCAGCAGTTTATCTCCGGGACAGGGGGCAACTAATGAAAAACTGTTTTTT. It is translated as CASSLSPGQGATNEKLFF.

This rearrangement joins TRBV7-9 to TRBJ1-2; the D gene is possibly TRBD1 (5 bases). This CDR3 region has 16 residues. CDR1 and CDR2 from the germline V gene are SEHNR and FQNEAQ (reference sequence). Trimming removed 5 bases from V and 0 bases from J, with 16 bases in between. The CDR3 bases are TGTGCCAGCAGCCACTTAGGGGCAGGAGCTAACTATGGCTACACCTTC. This encodes CASSHLGAGANYGYTF.

The V call is TRBV27, the J call TRBJ1-2, with unresolved D. The CDR3 is made up of 16 amino acids. The V gene's germline CDR1 is MNHEY and CDR2 SMNVEV (reference sequence). V was shortened by 3 bases and J by 4 bases, with 18 bases between the two germline ends. The CDR3 spells CASSFLDSFPSYGYTF. In nucleotides, the CDR3 is TGTGCCAGCAGTTTCCTCGATTCCTTTCCCTCCTATGGCTACACCTTC.

The chain couples TRBV13 to TRBJ1-1; TRBD1 matches at 8 bases. This CDR3 comprises 15 residues. In germline, CDR1 is PRHDT, CDR2 FYEKMQ (reference sequence). J gave up 5 bases and V 5 bases, and 10 bases lay outside the gene matches. CDR3 sequence (DNA): TGTGCCAGCAGCGAACACCAGGGGGCAATAACTGAAGCTTTCTTT. Translation: CASSEHQGAITEAFF.

The chain recombines TRBV13 with TRBJ1-2; D perhaps matches TRBD1 (6 bases). This CDR3 spans 14 amino acids. Per the germline V gene, CDR1 is PRHDT and CDR2 is FYEKMQ (reference sequence). Trimming took 2 bases from V and 3 from J, leaving 10 bases between them. The CDR3 DNA is TGTGCCAGCAGCTTATTTACAGGGTACTATGGCTACACCTTC. This gives the protein CASSLFTGYYGYTF.

A single count supports this clone. V usage is TRBV4-3 and J usage is TRBJ1-2; D is possibly TRBD1 (5 bases). V shed 0 bases and J shed 2 bases, with 13 bases lying between them. The CDR3 runs 16 residues. Germline CDR1 LGHNA, CDR2 YSLEER. This CDR3 is CASSQDRQGANYGYTF. In DNA form, the CDR3 reads TGCGCCAGCAGCCAAGATCGGCAGGGCGCCAACTATGGCTACACCTTC.